This T cell receptor beta chain was sequenced in a study of beta chain features in type 1 diabetes. Study conclusions and caveats: Reduced insertions and increased deletions marked VDJ junctions in type 1 diabetes patients.

Every isolated RNA sample was fully reverse transcribed, so sequencing captured expressed TCRB transcripts. Measured with immunoSEQ multiplex PCR; TCRdb has only the in-frame clones, and not every one. The sample lists roughly 150,000 clones; roughly 8.1% were seen once. This clone was recorded at least ten times. Its target is not known. A CD45RO/CCR7/CD25/CD127/CD95/CD27 panel sorted naive, central memory, regulatory and stem cell-like memory CD4+ cells. V dropped 3 bases and J dropped 10; count of bases not matched to a gene: 9. From germline, CDR1 is SGHTS and CDR2 YDEGEE. The CDR3 runs 16 residues.

The sequenced sample was central memory CD4+ T cells from blood. The gene calls are TRBV5-8 and TRBJ2-1, with TRBD2 identical over 14 bases. The source of this sequence is a man aged 18 to 29 in good health. The CDR3 here is CASSSWGTSGSWEQFF. DNA of the CDR3: TGTGCCAGCAGCTCGTGGGGGACTAGCGGGAGTTGGGAGCAGTTCTTC.